This TCR beta chain stems from a study of shared clonotypes between healthy human individuals. Study-wide context: Every donor yielded three CD4 naive, three CD4 memory, two CD8 naive and one CD8 memory plate.

Notes on the study in general: Non-shared clonotypes had lower generation probabilities than clonotypes shared by all four sorted-subset donors.

CDR3 length: 12 residues. The germline V gene has CDR1 LNHDA and CDR2 SQIVND (reference sequence). The V gene lost 11 bases and the J gene lost 3 bases, with 14 bases spanning the gap. On this clone: The antigen is unknown.

The sorted-subset replicate PCRs were given 200 ng DNA, which is 31,000 or so T cell genomes. The assay was immunoSEQ multiplex PCR, and TCRdb's table has in-frame clones only and misses some. This table has under 2,500,000 clones, 95% appearing once. Within Nashville, Tennessee resided all donors, each a Caucasian adult. Sequencing was performed on naive CD4+ T cells sorted from blood. The subset denotes: CD45RA+ positively selected. This sequence joins TRBV19 and TRBJ2-7; tentative D call: TRBD2 (5 bases). This receptor was taken from a man aged 18 to 29 in good health. DNA of the CDR3: TGTGCCGCCGGGAACCTTGGCTACGAGCAGTACTTC. Translating it yields CAAGNLGYEQYF. Full variable domain (outside the CDR3, taken from reference TRBV19 and TRBJ2-7): DGGITQSPKYLFRKEGQNVTLSCEQNLNHDAMYWYRQDPGQGLRLIYYSQIVNDFQKGDIAEGYSVSREKKESFPLTVTSAQKNPTAFYLCAAGNLGYEQYFGPGTRLTVT.